The 23 T cell receptor beta chains presented below share a single source sample, sequenced in a study of blood T cell repertoires in COVID-19 (dated by TCRdb to the early 2020s). The method behind the library was the immunoSEQ multiplex PCR assay. The source is immuneACCESS, and TCRdb retained only in-frame sequences with V and J called. Part of the clones is not carried over; for the studies checked, unresolved V genes explain less than half of this, and the remainder is unexplained. This sample holds approximately 97,000 clones; roughly 90% were observed only once. About 19% of the sample is taken by the ten largest. Sequences were obtained from peripheral blood. The receptors shown here come from a woman aged 80 or older with acute or convalescent COVID-19.

CDR3 region: CASSNPGLAGGPRETQYF. The CDR3 DNA follows: TGTGCCAGCAGCAACCCGGGACTAGCGGGGGGGCCGCGGGAGACCCAGTACTTC. The genes are TRBV11-3 and TRBJ2-5; 16 nucleotides line up with TRBD2. Trimming removed 5 bases from V and 5 bases from J; junction bases left unmatched: 11. CDR1 and CDR2 (germline): SGHNT, YENEEA. CDR3 size: 18 residues.

The J gene is TRBJ2-5, the V gene TRBV15, with 8 bases identical to TRBD2. CDR1 is LNHNV and CDR2 is YYDKDF in the germline V gene (reference sequence). With 5 bases clipped from V and 0 bases from J, the junction kept 2 bases outside the gene matches. The CDR3 consists of 14 residues. CDR3 coding DNA: TGTGCCACCAGCCCGCGGGGGGACCAAGAGACCCAGTACTTC. Translated: CATSPRGDQETQYF.

The chain has TRBV6-1 and TRBJ1-1; D not resolved. This CDR3 has 12 amino acids. The V gene's germline CDR1 is MNHNS and CDR2 SASEGT. Between the trimmed V and J ends, which lost 2 bases and 7 bases, there was a span of 8 bases. The chain's CDR3 is CASSESGIEAFF. The CDR3 DNA sequence: TGTGCCAGCAGTGAATCCGGGATTGAAGCTTTCTTT.

The chain has TRBV16 and TRBJ2-7; 8 nucleotides line up with TRBD1. V trimming: 1 base; J trimming: 4 bases; junction bases outside the gene matches: 6. The CDR3 totals 15 residues. Per germline, CDR1 KGHSY and CDR2 FQNENV. CDR3 in amino acids: CASSQFGTGLYEQYF. CDR3 coding DNA: TGTGCCAGCAGCCAATTCGGGACAGGTTTATACGAGCAGTACTTC.

This chain uses TRBV6-1 with TRBJ1-2; 12 bases are a match to TRBD1. The CDR3 has 15 amino acids. Germline CDR1 and CDR2: MNHNS and SASEGT. J lost 8 bases, V lost 3 bases, and 7 bases had no gene match. CDR3 loop: CASSDPGQGAQGYTF. The CDR3 DNA reads as TGTGCCAGCAGTGACCCGGGACAGGGGGCGCAGGGCTACACCTTC.

The J gene is TRBJ1-1, the V gene TRBV18; possible D gene TRBD1, 5 bases. The V gene's germline CDR1 is KGHSH and CDR2 LQKENI. Trimming pared 11 bases from V and 1 base from J, leaving 14 bases between. The CDR3 is 13 residues long. This CDR3 reads CAARGGQNTEAFF. Here the CDR3 DNA reads TGTGCCGCAAGGGGAGGACAGAACACTGAAGCTTTCTTT.

The chain links TRBV11-1 to TRBJ2-7; weak D call: TRBD2 (5 bases). The germline gives CDR1 SGHAT, CDR2 FQDESV (reference sequence). Trimming left V 1 base short and J 10 bases short, with 11 bases between. This CDR3 comprises 12 residues. The CDR3 here is CASSLELGGQYF. Written as DNA, the CDR3 is TGTGCCAGCAGCTTAGAGTTAGGAGGACAGTACTTC.

V gene TRBV23-1 combines with J gene TRBJ1-1; D is undetermined. TRBV23-1 is treated as an ORF (open reading frame) with a function not yet certain. V was cut by 9 bases and J by 0 bases, with 17 bases left in between. The CDR3 length is 15 residues. The chain's CDR3 is CARREEEPMNTEAFF. The CDR3 bases are TGCGCCAGGAGAGAGGAGGAGCCTATGAACACTGAAGCTTTCTTT.

To note about this clone: One end of the junction is discordant with germline, which a read error may explain. V and J are TRBV7-7 and TRBJ2-5, with TRBD2 identical over 12 bases. The CDR3 spans 15 residues. CDR1 is SSHAT, CDR2 FNYEAQ, per germline (reference sequence). CDR3 residues: CASSPGLAGRETQYF. DNA of the CDR3: TGTGCTAGCAGCCCCGGACTAGCGGGGAGGGAGACCCAGTACTTC.

The chain carries TRBV27 and TRBJ2-5, with TRBD1 matching 7 bases. V shed 5 bases, J shed 2 bases, and the junction held 11 bases outside the gene matches. Germline V gene data show CDR1 as MNHEY and CDR2 as SMNVEV (reference sequence). The length of the CDR3 is 16 residues. For the CDR3, the DNA is TGTGCCAGCAGTCCGCTACAGGGGAGCGTTCAAGAGACCCAGTACTTC. Its protein is CASSPLQGSVQETQYF.

This rearrangement joins TRBV9 to TRBJ1-6; no clear D gene. Trimming left V 2 bases short and J 7 bases short, with 10 bases between. Germline V lookup: CDR1 SGDLS, CDR2 YYNGEE. This CDR3 has 14 residues. The CDR3 here is CASSVAGLNSPLHF. The CDR3 DNA reads TGTGCCAGCAGCGTGGCGGGCCTGAATTCACCCCTCCACTTT.

The V and J genes are TRBV15 and TRBJ2-4; the match to TRBD2 covers 8 bases. CDR3 length equals 15 residues. The germline gives CDR1 LNHNV, CDR2 YYDKDF (reference sequence). The junction had 6 bases not matched to a gene; V was cut back by 5 bases and J by 3 bases. CDR3 region: CATSPGGLGKNIQYF. CDR3 sequence (DNA): TGTGCCACCAGCCCGGGAGGGTTAGGCAAAAACATTCAGTACTTC.

This chain uses TRBV7-2 with TRBJ1-1, with 7 bases identical to TRBD1. There are 16 residues in the CDR3. Germline values: CDR1 SGHTA, CDR2 FQGNSA. J gave up 3 bases and V 7 bases, and 14 bases lay outside the gene matches. The CDR3 bases are TGTGCCAGCATCCCCCACGGAGGCAGGGGGGACACTGAAGCTTTCTTT. Its translation: CASIPHGGRGDTEAFF.

This clone was observed once. This chain links TRBV6-5 with TRBJ1-2; 8 nucleotides match TRBD1. The CDR3 has 11 residues. The germline V gene has CDR1 MNHEY and CDR2 SVGAGI. V dropped 8 bases and J dropped 6; count of bases not matched to a gene: 2. The CDR3: CASGQGHGYTF. The CDR3 nucleotides are TGTGCCAGCGGACAGGGCCATGGCTACACCTTC.

This clone came up once. This chain uses TRBV19 with TRBJ1-5; 7 bases fit TRBD1. V lost 1 base and J lost 5; bases outside the gene matches: 2. The germline V gene has CDR1 LNHDA and CDR2 SQIVND (reference sequence). This CDR3 has 14 residues. Here the CDR3 reads CASSIGQGYQPQHF. In DNA form, the CDR3 reads TGTGCCAGTAGTATAGGACAGGGTTATCAGCCCCAGCATTTT.

The chain recombines TRBV3-1 (or the pseudogene TRBV3-2) with TRBJ1-5; D unclear. The CDR3 extends over 17 amino acids. Trimming left V 4 bases short and J 1 base short, with 17 bases between. Germline CDR1 reads LGHDT; CDR2 reads YNNKEL (reference sequence). DNA for the CDR3: TGTGCCAGCAGCCGGTCCGGAGGTGCGGGGAGCAATCAGCCCCAGCATTTT. Translation gives CASSRSGGAGSNQPQHF.

The rearrangement links TRBV5-5 to TRBJ2-5; 8 nucleotides agree with TRBD2. CDR1 and CDR2 from the germline V gene are SGHKS and YYEKEE (reference sequence). This CDR3 spans 13 amino acids. Trimming at V came to 4 bases and at J to 5 bases, leaving 4 bases not matched to a gene. Written as DNA, the CDR3 is TGTGCCAGCAGCAGGACTAGCCGGGAGACCCAGTACTTC. Its translation is CASSRTSRETQYF.

This clone was observed a single time. The CDR3 DNA reads TGTGCCAGCAGCCAAGATTTGGCGGGGGCCGCAGTGGGGGAGCAGTACTTC. Translating it yields CASSQDLAGAAVGEQYF. V and J are TRBV4-2 and TRBJ2-7, with a weak D call TRBD2 (7 bases). Trimming took 0 bases from V and 7 from J, leaving 22 bases between them. Germline CDR1 reads LGHNA; CDR2 reads YNFKEQ. The CDR3 length is 17 residues.

The chain recombines TRBV3-1 (or the pseudogene TRBV3-2) with TRBJ1-4; the D gene is possibly TRBD1 (6 bases). CDR1 is LGHDT and CDR2 is YNNKEL in the germline V gene (reference sequence). The CDR3 length is 14 residues. V was trimmed by 5 bases and J by 8 bases, leaving 15 bases between them. CDR3 region: CASSNAGAGEKLFF. The CDR3 DNA is TGTGCCAGCAGCAACGCGGGGGCTGGCGAAAAACTGTTTTTT.

The chain uses TRBV28 and TRBJ1-5; 7 nucleotides agree with TRBD1. Germline V gene sequence: CDR1 MDHEN, CDR2 SYDVKM. Unmatched junction bases numbered 8, after V lost 3 bases and J lost 0 bases. The CDR3 totals 17 residues. The CDR3 loop reads CASSFGGTVYSNQPQHF. The CDR3, as DNA: TGTGCCAGCAGTTTTGGGGGGACAGTTTATAGCAATCAGCCCCAGCATTTT.

The chain is built from TRBV5-4 and TRBJ1-1; D is undetermined. CDR1 and CDR2 (germline): SGHNT, YYREEE (reference sequence). Deletions cut 6 bases from V and 1 base from J, with 16 bases between. The CDR3 has 15 residues. CDR3 nucleotides: TGTGCCAGCAACAAAGGCGGTCATTCGAACACTGAAGCTTTCTTT. The encoded protein is CASNKGGHSNTEAFF.

The rearrangement uses TRBV10-1 and TRBJ2-2, with TRBD2 identical over 8 bases. The CDR3 sequence is 16 residues long. Germline V gene sequence: CDR1 WNHNN, CDR2 SYGVQD (reference sequence). V dropped 3 bases and J dropped 4; count of bases not matched to a gene: 7. The CDR3 nucleotides read TGCGCCAGCAGTGATGTAGCGGGGCACCTCACCGGGGAGCTGTTTTTT. It yields the protein CASSDVAGHLTGELFF.

Concerning this clone itself: At one boundary the junction diverges from the germline segment, which might be a read error. The V gene is TRBV24-1, the J gene TRBJ2-4; D might be TRBD2 (5 bases). The germline gives CDR1 KGHDR, CDR2 SFDVKD. This CDR3 has 12 amino acids. The CDR3 loop is CATLDEGGIQYF. In DNA, the CDR3 is TGTGCCACCTTAGATGAGGGCGGCATTCAGTACTTT.